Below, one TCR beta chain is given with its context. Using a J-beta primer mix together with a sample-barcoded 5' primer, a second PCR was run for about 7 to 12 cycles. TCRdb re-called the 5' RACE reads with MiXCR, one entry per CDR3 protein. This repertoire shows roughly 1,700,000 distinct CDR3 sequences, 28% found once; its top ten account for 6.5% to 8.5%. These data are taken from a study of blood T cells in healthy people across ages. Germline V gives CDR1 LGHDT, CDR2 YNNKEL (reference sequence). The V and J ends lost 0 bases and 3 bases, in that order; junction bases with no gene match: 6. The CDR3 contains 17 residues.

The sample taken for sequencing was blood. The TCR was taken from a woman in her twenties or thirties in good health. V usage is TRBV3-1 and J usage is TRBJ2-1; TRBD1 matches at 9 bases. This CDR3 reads CASSQDLRGQGYNEQFF. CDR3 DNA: TGTGCCAGCAGCCAAGATCTCCGGGGACAGGGCTACAATGAGCAGTTCTTC.